The clone carrying this TCR beta chain was observed once. Its cognate antigen is unknown. The data originate from a study of T cell responses to AZD1222 COVID-19 vaccine. Study outcomes and limitations: Baseline seropositivity characterized only six or seven AZD1222 recipients.

CDR1 is ENHRY, CDR2 SYGVKD, per germline. Trimming cost V 11 bases and J 1 base; bases outside gene matches: 2. This CDR3 comprises 12 residues. The assay was immunoSEQ multiplex PCR, and TCRdb's table has in-frame clones only and misses some. Among 100,000 to 150,000 clones listed, approximately 90% were seen once. Sequenced material: peripheral blood, taken on day 0 of AZD1222 vaccination. The origin of this receptor is an adult in good health. This chain connects TRBV10-3 to TRBJ1-1, with TRBD1 matching over 9 bases. The CDR3 bases are TGTGCCTCGGGACAGGGGAACACTGAAGCTTTCTTT. This sequence encodes CASGQGNTEAFF.